Shown below are 19 T cell receptor beta chains from a single sample sequenced in a study of molecular identifiers for immune sequencing clone quantification. A single record per CDR3 protein comes from TCRdb applying MiXCR to the PCR reads. The data contain around 40,000 distinct CDR3 sequences, approximately 21% of them singletons. The sample was naive CD8+ T cells from blood, with Jurkat cell RNA spiked in. Subset given: FACS-sorted CD8+CD4-CCR7+CD45RA+ naive T cells. The origin of the receptors is a human donor in good health. Some libraries in this study had Jurkat cell RNA spiked in.

This clonotype was found many times. This chain uses TRBV12-3 or TRBV12-4 with TRBJ2-7; a possible D gene is TRBD1 (6 bases). Trimming took off 3 bases at V and 6 bases at J, with 24 bases between the two ends. CDR3 length equals 17 residues. This CDR3 is CASSFSPLGASESEQYF. The CDR3 DNA follows: TGTGCCAGCAGTTTCAGCCCACTGGGGGCGTCTGAGAGCGAGCAGTACTTC.

This clonotype came up many times. V usage is TRBV29-1 and J usage is TRBJ2-2; D call uncertain. Germline V gene data show CDR1 as SQVTM and CDR2 as ANQGSEA. V was shortened by 7 bases and J by 1 base, with 10 bases between the two germline ends. This CDR3 is built from 13 residues. This chain's CDR3 is CSALQLNTGELFF. CDR3 in DNA: TGCAGCGCCTTACAGTTGAACACCGGGGAGCTGTTTTTT.

A word on this clonotype: At one boundary the junction diverges from the germline segment, which might be a read error. V usage is TRBV12-5 and J usage is TRBJ2-2, with 10 bases aligning to TRBD1. The CDR3 sequence is 16 residues long. Per the germline V gene, CDR1 is LGHNT and CDR2 is FRNRAP. Here the CDR3 DNA reads TGTGCTAGTAGTTTGGGGGGACAGGGGATTGCCGGGGAGCTGTTTTTT. Its translation: CASSLGGQGIAGELFF.

This clonotype appeared many times. J is TRBJ2-7 and V is TRBV7-9; tentatively, D is TRBD2 (6 bases). Per germline, CDR1 SEHNR and CDR2 FQNEAQ (reference sequence). The CDR3 contains 15 residues. V was pared by 5 bases and J by 7 bases, with 21 bases between. In nucleotides, the CDR3 is TGTGCCAGCAGCCCCGGAGGGGTAGGGGTGGGAGAGCAGTACTTC. Translating it yields CASSPGGVGVGEQYF.

On this clonotype itself: A much larger clone lies a single base off, so this may be a read error. The J gene is TRBJ2-3, the V gene TRBV7-6, with D uncertain. The V and J ends lost 5 bases and 1 base respectively, with 4 bases between them. Germline loops: CDR1 SGHVS, CDR2 FNYEAQ. The CDR3 spans 12 residues. The CDR3 sequence: CASSKCTDTQYF. CDR3 nucleotides: TGTGCCAGCAGCAAATGCACAGATACGCAGTATTTT.

This clonotype showed up many times. The chain has TRBV27 and TRBJ1-1; maybe TRBD1 (6 bases). CDR3 length: 19 amino acids. Trimming removed 5 bases at V and 0 bases at J, with 25 bases between. CDR1 and CDR2 from the germline V gene are MNHEY and SMNVEV (reference sequence). For the CDR3, the DNA is TGTGCCAGCAGTCCCTTGGGGGCCTATCAACAGTTCATGAACACTGAAGCTTTCTTT. It codes for CASSPLGAYQQFMNTEAFF.

Details on this clonotype: Possible read error: a much larger clone is one base away. Since no conserved phenylalanine or tryptophan closes the CDR3, a read error is the likely cause. This sequence joins TRBV7-6 and TRBJ2-7; 9 bases agree with TRBD2. There are 15 residues in the CDR3. Germline V CDR1 and CDR2: SGHVS, FNYEAQ. V lost 5 bases and J lost 3; bases outside the gene matches: 8. CDR3 loop: CASSQQTSGYYEQYL. Here the CDR3 DNA reads TGTGCCAGCAGCCAACAGACTAGCGGATACTACGAGCAGTACCTC.

This clonotype was counted ten times or more. The chain combines TRBV6-2 or TRBV6-3 with TRBJ2-1; the match to TRBD1 covers 12 bases. V trimming: 10 bases; J trimming: 7 bases; junction bases outside the gene matches: 5. Germline V CDR1 and CDR2: MNHEY, SVGEGT. This CDR3 has 13 amino acids. The DNA of the CDR3 is TGTGCCACGGGACAGGGGGCCTGGAATGAGCAGTTCTTC. This sequence encodes CATGQGAWNEQFF.

This clonotype was detected many times. The rearrangement joins TRBV7-6 to TRBJ2-7, with TRBD1 matching over 9 bases. CDR3 length equals 14 residues. V was pared by 5 bases and J by 4 bases, with 6 bases of the junction left unmatched. Germline-derived CDR1 and CDR2 are SGHVS and FNYEAQ. The CDR3 loop is CASSPGTGLYEQYF. For the CDR3, the DNA is TGTGCCAGCAGCCCGGGGACAGGGTTATACGAGCAGTACTTC.

There are many counts of this clonotype. The V call is TRBV5-1, the J call TRBJ1-1; D is unclear. The V gene's germline CDR1 is SGHRS and CDR2 YFSETQ. This CDR3 has 14 residues. With 5 bases removed from V and 1 base from J, the gap between germline ends came to 12 bases. The CDR3 region has the DNA TGCGCCAGCAGTCGGAAGGCTGAGAACACTGAAGCTTTCTTT. The encoded protein is CASSRKAENTEAFF. The complete variable domain, with remaining parts taken from reference TRBV5-1 and TRBJ1-1, reads KAGVTQTPRYLIKTRGQQVTLSCSPISGHRSVSWYQQTPGQGLQFLFEYFSETQRNKGNFPGRFSGRQFSNSRSEMNVSTLELGDSALYLCASSRKAENTEAFFGQGTRLTVV.

This clonotype was seen at least ten times. The genes are TRBV13 and TRBJ2-5; maybe TRBD1 (5 bases). From germline, CDR1 is PRHDT and CDR2 FYEKMQ (reference sequence). The CDR3 is 17 residues long. V was shortened by 5 bases and J by 3 bases, with 22 bases between the two germline ends. The CDR3 sequence is CASSVALRERSKETQYF. The CDR3 DNA sequence: TGTGCCAGCAGCGTAGCCCTCAGGGAAAGGTCGAAAGAGACCCAGTACTTC.

Ten or more counts support this clonotype. Sequence at one end of the junction differs from germline and may be a read error. This rearrangement joins TRBV30 to TRBJ2-3; no firm D call. Germline lookup yields CDR1 GTSNPN and CDR2 SVGIG (reference sequence). The CDR3 spans 12 residues. In nucleotides, the CDR3 is TGTGCCTGGGGTGTAGACACAGATACGCAGTATTTT. It yields the protein CAWGVDTDTQYF.

This clonotype was counted many times. V is TRBV28 and J is TRBJ2-1; 10 nucleotides line up with TRBD2. Unmatched junction bases numbered 4, after V lost 3 bases and J lost 8 bases. The V gene's germline CDR1 is MDHEN and CDR2 SYDVKM. This CDR3 spans 14 amino acids. The CDR3 DNA reads as TGTGCCAGCAGTTTCTCTAGCGGGAGTCATGAGCAGTTCTTC. Protein product: CASSFSSGSHEQFF.

A note on this clonotype: The junction departs from the called germline gene at one end, perhaps through a read error. The chain combines TRBV4-2 with TRBJ2-7, with 11 bases identical to TRBD1. Germline lookup yields CDR1 LGHNA and CDR2 YNFKEQ. The CDR3 runs to 15 residues. DNA of the CDR3: TGTGCCAGCAGCCTCGGACAGGGGGCCTCCTACGAGCGGTACTTC. This gives the protein CASSLGQGASYERYF.

This clonotype was recorded once. The V call is TRBV5-1, the J call TRBJ2-5; maybe TRBD2 (6 bases). Looked up from germline, CDR1 is SGHRS and CDR2 is YFSETQ. V was clipped by 3 bases and J by 2 bases, with 11 bases between them. The CDR3 is made up of 14 amino acids. The chain's CDR3 is CASSSIGTQETQYF. The CDR3 bases are TGCGCCAGCAGCTCAATAGGGACTCAAGAGACCCAGTACTTC. Full variable domain (missing parts from reference TRBV5-1 and TRBJ2-5): KAGVTQTPRYLIKTRGQQVTLSCSPISGHRSVSWYQQTPGQGLQFLFEYFSETQRNKGNFPGRFSGRQFSNSRSEMNVSTLELGDSALYLCASSSIGTQETQYFGPGTRLLVL.

This clonotype was found many times. V usage is TRBV9 and J usage is TRBJ1-1; TRBD1 aligns across 7 bases. The germline gives CDR1 SGDLS, CDR2 YYNGEE. Germline trimming cut 3 bases from V and 6 bases from J; bases unmatched to any gene: 2. The CDR3 loop spans 12 amino acids. CDR3 loop: CASSGDSAEAFF. CDR3 nucleotide sequence: TGTGCCAGCAGCGGGGACAGTGCTGAAGCTTTCTTT.

This clonotype was found a few times. This may arise from a read error, as a much more abundant clone is one base away. The rearrangement links TRBV21-1 to TRBJ2-7; TRBD2 is the table's D call and was not checked against the DNA. TRBV21-1 is recorded as a pseudogene. This CDR3 comprises 18 residues. The CDR3 loop is CASSENKGGRGTLNEQYF. The CDR3 DNA sequence: TGTGCCAGCAGCGAAAACAAAGGCGGGAGGGGGACATTGAACGAGCAGTACTTC.

The rearrangement links TRBV20-1 to TRBJ2-7; 11 bases align to TRBD2. Germline assignment: CDR1 DFQATT and CDR2 SNEGSKA (reference sequence). V lost 1 base and J lost 4; bases outside the gene matches: 6. The CDR3 loop spans 15 amino acids. The chain's CDR3 is CSARGGTSGLYEQYF. CDR3 coding DNA: TGCAGTGCTAGAGGGGGGACTAGCGGCCTATACGAGCAGTACTTC.

This clonotype was found many times. The chain is built from TRBV7-6 and TRBJ2-5; D ambiguous. The ends were cut back, 2 bases at V and 3 bases at J, with 7 bases in the middle. The CDR3 totals 13 residues. CDR1 and CDR2 (germline): SGHVS, FNYEAQ. In DNA, the CDR3 is TGTGCCAGCAGCTTATGGGCAGAAGAGACCCAGTACTTC. Encoded protein: CASSLWAEETQYF.